Given below is one T cell receptor beta chain in context. No cognate antigen has been identified for it. Nothing much larger sits one base from this clone, and base qualities are not available. Sequences KGHSH (CDR1) and LQKENI (CDR2) are obtained from the germline V gene. The CDR3 starts with the cysteine, ends with the phenylalanine, and has 16 residues. Solely the CDR3 DNA is kept, with 48 bases framed from the first base. Trimming removed 2 bases from V and 5 bases from J; the gene matches leave 8 bases unexplained. The data originate from a study of OX40 agonist ivuxolimab in advanced cancers. In the study overall: Ivuxolimab was an agonistic, fully human IgG2 monoclonal antibody directed against OX40 (CD134), a costimulatory receptor. Intravenous ivuxolimab was administered to patients every 2 weeks at six dose levels: 0.01, 0.1, 0.3, 1.5, 3 and 10 mg/kg. Of the approximately 53 patients in dose escalation, approximately 20 had hepatocellular carcinoma, about 15 had melanoma, 9 had renal cell carcinoma and 9 had head and neck cancer. Peripheral TCRbeta sequencing aimed to test whether ivuxolimab altered TCR sequence diversity and caused clonal T-cell expansion. Patients were allowed to have had prior anti-PD-1, anti-PD-L1 or anti-CTLA-4 therapy, and approximately 40% of the dose-escalation patients had been treated with checkpoint inhibitors. Partial responses were achieved by three dose-escalation patients, of whom one had hepatocellular carcinoma and two had cutaneous melanoma. The monotherapy dose-escalation portion (N = 52 patients) of the phase I ivuxolimab trial is reported in the paper. In the dose-escalation cohort, roughly 80% of patients were male, and the mean age was about 55 years, with a range of about 23 to 90. The paper as a whole reports these results and caveats: Low levels of normalized T-cell clonal expansion were also seen in some patients who did not respond. The antigen specificity of the peripheral T cells that underwent clonal expansion was not determined. Clonal expansion of both CD4+ and CD8+ blood T cells was observed from baseline to week 6 at doses 0.1 to 3.0 mg/kg. In the 0.1-3.0 mg/kg groups, partial responders had among the lowest normalized peripheral clonal expansion, particularly in CD8+ T cells. After ivuxolimab, more expanded clones were found on average in CD8+ T cells than in CD4+ T cells.

Genomic DNA was extracted from sorted cells for sequencing of the TCRbeta CDR3 region. TCRbeta CDR3 regions were sequenced using the immunoSEQ Assay. Imported from immuneACCESS, the table was reduced by TCRdb to in-frame sequences with V and J called. These copies leave out some clones; in studies compared against another copy, an unresolved V gene accounts for under half, and the cause of the remainder is not known. This sample is represented by 40,000 or so clones; approximately 90% of them were singletons. About 12% of the sample comes from the top ten. The trial excluded patients who had a history of autoimmune disease or were on systemic immunosuppression. In every dose cohort, peripheral blood was drawn for TCR sequencing at baseline, cycle 4 day 1, and cycle 7 day 1. Samples came from an open-label, multicenter, first-in-human phase I dose-escalation trial of ivuxolimab. The trial enrolled adults with locally advanced or metastatic head and neck squamous cell, hepatocellular, melanoma or renal cell carcinoma. CD4+ and CD8+ T cells were sorted separately from peripheral blood before TCR sequencing.

The V and J genes are TRBV18 and TRBJ2-1, with 8 junctional bases fitting TRBD2. This receptor was taken from an adult with an advanced solid tumor such as melanoma, head and neck, liver or kidney cancer. The sequencing here drew on CD4+ or CD8+ T cells sorted from blood, taken in a trial of the OX40 agonist ivuxolimab. The CDR3 is CASSPGRLAGHNEQFF. The sequenced DNA is TGTGCCAGCTCACCAGGTCGGCTAGCGGGCCACAATGAGCAGTTCTTC.